One and the same sample provided the 8 T cell receptor beta chains below, sequenced in a study of regulatory T cells. Study results and limitations: Hydrophobic residues at CDR3 positions 6 and 7 were enriched in conventional CD4+ T cells of CD3G-deficient patients.

Amplification used 52 TRBV primers and 13 TRBJ primers. Repertoires were generated with immunoSEQ multiplex PCR, while TCRdb's copy carries only in-frame clones and drops some. Here the sample spans 30,000 to 40,000 clones, nearly 95% being singletons. Their cognate antigens are unknown. Sequencing input: conventional CD4+ T cells sorted from blood. These receptor sequences come from a child aged 2-15 years with CD3G deficiency.

This chain connects TRBV7-9 to TRBJ2-1; TRBD2 aligns across 15 bases. Germline V lookup: CDR1 SEHNR, CDR2 FQNEAQ (reference sequence). V lost 4 bases, J lost 7 bases, and 14 bases stayed unmatched. The length of the CDR3 is 19 residues. The CDR3 nucleotides are TGTGCCAGCAGCTCGCGTAAAGGACTAGCGGGAGGGCCGAGGAATGAGCAGTTCTTC. Its protein is CASSSRKGLAGGPRNEQFF.

The V gene is TRBV11-1, the J gene TRBJ2-3; TRBD2 agrees at 10 bases. The germline gives CDR1 SGHAT, CDR2 FQDESV (reference sequence). V was pared by 2 bases and J by 4 bases, with 9 bases of the junction left unmatched. CDR3 length: 17 amino acids. CDR3: CASSLQAGGSRADTQYF. CDR3 coding DNA: TGTGCCAGCAGCTTACAAGCGGGAGGGTCTCGCGCAGATACGCAGTATTTT.

Here the CDR3 DNA reads TGTGCCAGCAGTGGGACCGGGACACGAAACTATGGCTACACCTTC. Amino acids: CASSGTGTRNYGYTF. The chain employs TRBV6-1 and TRBJ1-2, with a possible D match to TRBD1 (6 bases). V lost 4 bases, J lost 2 bases, and 14 bases lay in between. Germline-derived CDR1 and CDR2 are MNHNS and SASEGT. This CDR3 has 15 residues.

V and J are TRBV28 and TRBJ1-1, with TRBD1 as a possible D gene (5 bases). The CDR3 runs to 13 residues. The germline V and J ends were trimmed by 6 bases and 4 bases, with 12 bases remaining between them. In germline, CDR1 is MDHEN, CDR2 SYDVKM. DNA for the CDR3: TGTGCCAGCAGGGCAGGGTGGGTCACTGAAGCTTTCTTT. Translated: CASRAGWVTEAFF.

V is TRBV11-2 and J is TRBJ2-5; D not resolved. The J call could be wrong; TRBJ2-7 is a better fit for the DNA end. This CDR3 contains 13 residues. Germline V lookup: CDR1 SGHAT, CDR2 FQNNGV. The CDR3: CASSLDLLYEQYF. In nucleotides, the CDR3 is TGTGCCAGCAGCTTAGATCTCCTGTACGAGCAGTACTTC.

The V and J genes are TRBV19 and TRBJ2-1; 11 bases are a match to TRBD1. This CDR3 spans 14 amino acids. Trimming took 4 bases from V and 8 from J; bases not matched to a gene: 4. The germline gives CDR1 LNHDA, CDR2 SQIVND (reference sequence). The CDR3 spells CASSSRTGGDEQFF. As DNA, the CDR3 is TGTGCCAGTAGTAGTCGGACAGGGGGCGATGAGCAGTTCTTC.

This chain uses TRBV28 with TRBJ1-1; D remains unclear. Trimming left V 3 bases short and J 3 bases short, with 5 bases between. Germline-derived CDR1 and CDR2 are MDHEN and SYDVKM. This CDR3 contains 12 residues. The CDR3 protein is CASSFRYTEAFF. The CDR3 nucleotides are TGTGCCAGCAGTTTCCGGTACACTGAAGCTTTCTTT.

The chain uses TRBV6-6 and TRBJ2-2; no definite D call. V was clipped by 5 bases and J by 13 bases, with 17 bases between them. This CDR3 is 13 amino acids long. Germline V gives CDR1 MNHNY, CDR2 SVGAGI (reference sequence). The CDR3 DNA reads as TGTGCCAGCAGTGGCCTTTCTCTCCACCGGCTGTTTTTT. It encodes CASSGLSLHRLFF.